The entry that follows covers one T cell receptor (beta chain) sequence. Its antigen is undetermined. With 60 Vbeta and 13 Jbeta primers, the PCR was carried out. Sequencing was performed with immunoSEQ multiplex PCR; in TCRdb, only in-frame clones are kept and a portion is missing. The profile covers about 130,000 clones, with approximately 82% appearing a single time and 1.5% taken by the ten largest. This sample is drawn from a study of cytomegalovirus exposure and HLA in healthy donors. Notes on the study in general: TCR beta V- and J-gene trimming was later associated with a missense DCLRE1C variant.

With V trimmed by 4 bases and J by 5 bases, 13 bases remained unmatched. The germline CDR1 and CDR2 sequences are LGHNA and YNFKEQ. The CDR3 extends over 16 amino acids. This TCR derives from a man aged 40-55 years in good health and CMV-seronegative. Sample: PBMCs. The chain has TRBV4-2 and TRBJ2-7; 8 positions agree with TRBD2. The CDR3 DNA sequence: TGTGCCAGCAGCCCCCTCGTAGCGGGATACGGCGACGAGCAGTACTTC. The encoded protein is CASSPLVAGYGDEQYF.